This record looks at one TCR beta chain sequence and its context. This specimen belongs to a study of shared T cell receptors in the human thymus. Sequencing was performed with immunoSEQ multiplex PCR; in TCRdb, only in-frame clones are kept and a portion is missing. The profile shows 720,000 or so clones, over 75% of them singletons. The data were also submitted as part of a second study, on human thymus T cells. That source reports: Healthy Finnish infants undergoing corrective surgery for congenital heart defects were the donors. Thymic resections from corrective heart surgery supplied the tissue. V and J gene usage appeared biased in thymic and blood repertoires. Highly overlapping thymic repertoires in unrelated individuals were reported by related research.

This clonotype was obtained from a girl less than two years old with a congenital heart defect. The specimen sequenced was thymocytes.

Written as DNA, the CDR3 is TGTGCCAGCCATCCTGGGCCCTACCCCCATCAGCCCCAGCATTTT. Protein product: CASHPGPYPHQPQHF. The chain uses TRBV27 and TRBJ1-5; D is unresolved. The CDR3 covers 15 residues. Per the germline V gene, CDR1 is MNHEY and CDR2 is SMNVEV (reference sequence). V was cut by 8 bases and J by 5 bases, with 19 bases left in between.